The rows below give T cell receptor beta chains drawn from one sample of a study of spatial heterogeneity in lung cancer. MiXCR was run by TCRdb on the 5' RACE reads, yielding one entry per CDR3 protein. The sample has roughly 48,000 distinct CDR3 sequences, about 5.8% seen once; the top ten hold approximately 10%. The source was PBMCs, collected at surgery. These TCRs come from a male donor with early-stage non-small cell lung cancer. CDR3s include the opening cysteine and the closing phenylalanine or tryptophan. The D gene is left open where the match is weak. Only part of the rows carry a size: once, few, many, or a class if the clone is expanded.

V: TRBV5-6
J: TRBJ2-2
D: TRBD2
size: -
CDR3: CASSLGLARIAGELFF
DNA: TGTGCCAGCAGCTTGGGACTAGCGAGGATCGCCGGGGAGCTGTTTTTT

V: TRBV20-1
J: TRBJ2-3
D: TRBD2
size: -
CDR3: CSARGTSGTDTQYF
DNA: TGCAGTGCTAGGGGGACTAGCGGAACAGATACGCAGTATTTT

V: TRBV3-1
J: TRBJ2-2
D: -
size: many
CDR3: CASSQDSLNTGELFF
DNA: TGTGCCAGCAGCCAAGATTCACTAAACACCGGGGAGCTGTTTTTT

V: TRBV7-9
J: TRBJ1-1
D: -
size: many
CDR3: CASTLRLGHTEAFF
DNA: TGTGCCAGCACCCTTAGACTAGGGCACACTGAAGCTTTCTTT

V: TRBV6-5
J: TRBJ2-5
D: -
size: many
CDR3: CASSGRGGQETQYF
DNA: TGTGCCAGCAGTGGGAGAGGAGGCCAAGAGACCCAGTACTTC

V: TRBV20-1
J: TRBJ1-2
D: -
size: medium-sized
CDR3: CSPMGGLDYGYTF
DNA: TGCAGCCCTATGGGGGGTTTGGACTATGGCTACACCTTC

V: TRBV12-5
J: TRBJ2-1
D: -
size: many
CDR3: CASGLALTQVEEFF
DNA: TGTGCTAGTGGTTTGGCCTTGACGCAGGTAGAGGAATTCTTC

V: TRBV7-9
J: TRBJ2-7
D: TRBD2
size: -
CDR3: CASSFGLAGPYEQYF
DNA: TGTGCCAGCAGCTTCGGACTAGCGGGGCCCTACGAGCAGTACTTC

V: TRBV5-1
J: TRBJ2-7
D: TRBD2
size: many
CDR3: CASSPEVTSGSYEQYF
DNA: TGCGCCAGCAGCCCGGAGGTGACTAGCGGGTCTTACGAGCAGTACTTC

V: TRBV29-1
J: TRBJ1-2
D: TRBD1
size: many
CDR3: CSAPTGNYGYTF
DNA: TGCAGCGCTCCGACAGGGAACTATGGCTACACCTTC